Listed below are T cell receptor beta chains from one sample, sequenced in a study of T-cell reconstitution after alpha-beta-depleted transplantation in children. One entry per CDR3 protein, called by TCRdb with MiXCR from the PCR reads. Among fewer than 400,000 distinct CDR3 sequences, just over 20% were seen once, and the ten largest hold 3.5% to 4%. The sequences come from PBMCs from the stem cell graft donor, collected from the stem cell graft. The receptors originated from a human donor who donated a stem cell graft to a child with acute myeloid leukemia. Each CDR3 is given with its conserved first and last residue. Each record gives: CDR3 protein, CDR3 DNA, J gene, V gene, D gene, clone size. D genes are given only for firm matches. Size tells how often a clone was seen (once, few, many) or the class of an expanded clone, and some rows leave it out.

cdr3_aa: CATSDLGSGANVLTF; cdr3_nt: TGTGCCACCAGTGATTTAGGGTCTGGGGCCAACGTCCTGACTTTC; j_call: TRBJ2-6; v_call: TRBV24-1; d_call: -; clone_size: few
cdr3_aa: CSATGGGAAAVNEQFF; cdr3_nt: TGCAGTGCTACAGGGGGTGGGGCAGCGGCGGTCAATGAGCAGTTCTTC; j_call: TRBJ2-1; v_call: TRBV20-1; d_call: TRBD1; clone_size: few
cdr3_aa: CASSYKEGGNIQYF; cdr3_nt: TGTGCCAGCAGTTACAAGGAGGGCGGAAACATTCAGTACTTC; j_call: TRBJ2-4; v_call: TRBV6-5; d_call: -; clone_size: many
cdr3_aa: CASSEAGTPYEQYF; cdr3_nt: TGTGCCAGCAGTGAAGCAGGGACTCCCTACGAGCAGTACTTC; j_call: TRBJ2-7; v_call: TRBV6-1; d_call: -; clone_size: many
cdr3_aa: CSARSGSRYEQYF; cdr3_nt: TGCAGTGCGAGGTCGGGCTCCCGGTACGAGCAGTACTTC; j_call: TRBJ2-7; v_call: TRBV20-1; d_call: -; clone_size: few
cdr3_aa: CSAREVGLYGYTF; cdr3_nt: TGCAGTGCTAGAGAGGTGGGCCTCTATGGCTACACCTTC; j_call: TRBJ1-2; v_call: TRBV20-1; d_call: -; clone_size: -
cdr3_aa: CASSQGGSWTEAFF; cdr3_nt: TGTGCCAGCAGCCAAGGAGGTAGTTGGACTGAAGCTTTCTTT; j_call: TRBJ1-1; v_call: TRBV3-1; d_call: -; clone_size: -
cdr3_aa: CSASRTGRQPQHF; cdr3_nt: TGCAGTGCTAGCAGAACCGGGAGGCAGCCCCAGCATTTT; j_call: TRBJ1-5; v_call: TRBV20-1; d_call: -; clone_size: many
cdr3_aa: CASRRGLAGGSNTGELFF; cdr3_nt: TGTGCCAGCAGACGGGGACTAGCGGGAGGCTCGAACACCGGGGAGCTGTTTTTT; j_call: TRBJ2-2; v_call: TRBV12-3/TRBV12-4; d_call: TRBD2; clone_size: few
cdr3_aa: CASRQSRTTSYNEQFF; cdr3_nt: TGTGCCAGCCGTCAGTCCCGGACTACCTCCTACAATGAGCAGTTCTTC; j_call: TRBJ2-1; v_call: TRBV7-2; d_call: -; clone_size: few
cdr3_aa: CSVVRVSSWDTQYF; cdr3_nt: TGCAGCGTTGTCCGGGTCAGCAGCTGGGATACGCAGTATTTT; j_call: TRBJ2-3; v_call: TRBV29-1; d_call: -; clone_size: -
cdr3_aa: CASSQDRGGEQFF; cdr3_nt: TGTGCCAGCAGCCAAGATAGGGGAGGTGAGCAGTTCTTC; j_call: TRBJ2-1; v_call: TRBV4-2; d_call: -; clone_size: many
cdr3_aa: CSARSPTGQETQYF; cdr3_nt: TGCAGTGCTAGGAGTCCGACAGGGCAAGAGACCCAGTACTTC; j_call: TRBJ2-5; v_call: TRBV20-1; d_call: TRBD1; clone_size: -
cdr3_aa: CASSWFLAHSTDTQYF; cdr3_nt: TGTGCCAGCAGCTGGTTCCTAGCTCATAGCACAGATACGCAGTATTTT; j_call: TRBJ2-3; v_call: TRBV7-8; d_call: -; clone_size: -
cdr3_aa: CASSQDTGGGELFF; cdr3_nt: TGTGCCAGCAGCCAAGATACGGGGGGCGGGGAGCTGTTTTTT; j_call: TRBJ2-2; v_call: TRBV4-2; d_call: TRBD2; clone_size: -
cdr3_aa: CSAGLAGGSGNEQFF; cdr3_nt: TGCAGTGCGGGGCTAGCGGGAGGGTCGGGTAATGAGCAGTTCTTC; j_call: TRBJ2-1; v_call: TRBV20-1; d_call: TRBD2; clone_size: many
cdr3_aa: CASSFLSGRQETQYF; cdr3_nt: TGTGCCAGCAGTTTTCTAAGCGGGAGACAAGAGACCCAGTACTTC; j_call: TRBJ2-5; v_call: TRBV12-3/TRBV12-4; d_call: TRBD2; clone_size: -
cdr3_aa: CATSRDRASGTREQYF; cdr3_nt: TGTGCCACCAGCAGAGATCGAGCTAGCGGGACTAGGGAGCAGTACTTC; j_call: TRBJ2-7; v_call: TRBV15; d_call: TRBD2; clone_size: many
cdr3_aa: CASSGTGGDEQYF; cdr3_nt: TGTGCCAGCAGCGGGACAGGCGGTGACGAGCAGTACTTC; j_call: TRBJ2-7; v_call: TRBV12-3/TRBV12-4; d_call: TRBD1; clone_size: few
cdr3_aa: CASSKELGYNEQFF; cdr3_nt: TGTGCCAGCAGCAAAGAACTGGGCTACAATGAGCAGTTCTTC; j_call: TRBJ2-1; v_call: TRBV11-2; d_call: -; clone_size: few
cdr3_aa: CASSYREATGELFF; cdr3_nt: TGTGCCAGCAGTTACAGGGAGGCCACCGGGGAGCTGTTTTTT; j_call: TRBJ2-2; v_call: TRBV28; d_call: -; clone_size: -
cdr3_aa: CASSLAMRNQPQHF; cdr3_nt: TGTGCCAGCAGCTTAGCGATGCGAAATCAGCCCCAGCATTTT; j_call: TRBJ1-5; v_call: TRBV7-9; d_call: -; clone_size: -
cdr3_aa: CASSFGGIAKNIQYF; cdr3_nt: TGTGCCAGCAGTTTTGGGGGGATAGCCAAAAACATTCAGTACTTC; j_call: TRBJ2-4; v_call: TRBV12-3/TRBV12-4; d_call: -; clone_size: few
cdr3_aa: CSVRLGETQYF; cdr3_nt: TGCAGCGTCCGGCTCGGGGAGACCCAGTACTTC; j_call: TRBJ2-5; v_call: TRBV29-1; d_call: -; clone_size: many
cdr3_aa: CASSFAGGAGVGQFF; cdr3_nt: TGTGCCAGCAGTTTCGCGGGCGGAGCGGGGGTCGGACAGTTCTTC; j_call: TRBJ2-1; v_call: TRBV28; d_call: TRBD2; clone_size: -
cdr3_aa: CASSDRGVGQPQHF; cdr3_nt: TGTGCCAGCAGTGACCGCGGGGTGGGGCAGCCCCAGCATTTT; j_call: TRBJ1-5; v_call: TRBV2; d_call: -; clone_size: many
cdr3_aa: CASSYPLASGSYEQYF; cdr3_nt: TGTGCCAGCAGTTACCCCCTGGCTAGCGGGAGCTACGAGCAGTACTTC; j_call: TRBJ2-7; v_call: TRBV6-5; d_call: TRBD2; clone_size: -
cdr3_aa: CASSLARDRPRWDTQYF; cdr3_nt: TGTGCCAGCAGCTTAGCGCGCGACAGGCCTCGTTGGGATACGCAGTATTTT; j_call: TRBJ2-3; v_call: TRBV7-8; d_call: -; clone_size: few
cdr3_aa: CASSKTTDNYGYTF; cdr3_nt: TGCGCCAGCAGTAAAACGACCGATAACTATGGCTACACCTTC; j_call: TRBJ1-2; v_call: TRBV4-3; d_call: -; clone_size: -
cdr3_aa: CASSFDGSNTEAFF; cdr3_nt: TGTGCCAGCAGTTTTGACGGGTCCAACACTGAAGCTTTCTTT; j_call: TRBJ1-1; v_call: TRBV12-3/TRBV12-4; d_call: -; clone_size: few
cdr3_aa: CASSPGGTGANVLTF; cdr3_nt: TGTGCCAGCAGCCCCGGGGGAACTGGGGCCAACGTCCTGACTTTC; j_call: TRBJ2-6; v_call: TRBV7-2; d_call: -; clone_size: -
cdr3_aa: CASSLVGTLNEQYF; cdr3_nt: TGTGCCAGCAGCTTAGTGGGGACCCTGAATGAGCAGTACTTC; j_call: TRBJ2-7; v_call: TRBV7-2; d_call: -; clone_size: many
cdr3_aa: CSARAGENYGYTF; cdr3_nt: TGCAGTGCCAGGGCAGGGGAGAACTATGGCTACACCTTC; j_call: TRBJ1-2; v_call: TRBV20-1; d_call: -; clone_size: few
cdr3_aa: CSVGTIQETQYF; cdr3_nt: TGCAGCGTGGGGACGATCCAAGAGACCCAGTACTTC; j_call: TRBJ2-5; v_call: TRBV29-1; d_call: -; clone_size: few
cdr3_aa: CATSRGIPLAGGPLYEQFF; cdr3_nt: TGTGCCACCAGCCGGGGGATACCACTAGCGGGAGGGCCGCTATATGAGCAGTTCTTC; j_call: TRBJ2-1; v_call: TRBV15; d_call: TRBD2; clone_size: -
cdr3_aa: CSAVDKWLVNSPLHF; cdr3_nt: TGCAGTGCCGTAGATAAGTGGCTTGTGAATTCACCCCTCCACTTT; j_call: TRBJ1-6; v_call: TRBV20-1; d_call: -; clone_size: -
cdr3_aa: CASSLQGYEQFF; cdr3_nt: TGTGCCAGCAGCCTACAGGGATATGAGCAGTTCTTC; j_call: TRBJ2-1; v_call: TRBV3-1; d_call: -; clone_size: -
cdr3_aa: CASSQVGAFVGLTMLCFF; cdr3_nt: TGCGCCAGCAGCCAAGTTGGGGCTTTTGTAGGTCTGACAATGTTGTGTTTCTTC; j_call: TRBJ2-1; v_call: TRBV4-3; d_call: -; clone_size: -
cdr3_aa: CASSQDRLAGAGNIQYF; cdr3_nt: TGTGCCAGCAGCCAAGATCGCCTAGCGGGAGCGGGAAACATTCAGTACTTC; j_call: TRBJ2-4; v_call: TRBV14; d_call: TRBD2; clone_size: -
cdr3_aa: CASSPGTGVEQYF; cdr3_nt: TGTGCCAGCAGCCCAGGGACAGGGGTTGAGCAGTACTTC; j_call: TRBJ2-7; v_call: TRBV7-9; d_call: TRBD1; clone_size: -
cdr3_aa: CASSLGGLASGEQYF; cdr3_nt: TGTGCCAGCAGTTTAGGGGGACTAGCGAGCGGCGAGCAGTACTTC; j_call: TRBJ2-7; v_call: TRBV12-3/TRBV12-4; d_call: TRBD2; clone_size: -
cdr3_aa: CASSSGGQGYNEQFF; cdr3_nt: TGTGCCAGCAGTTCTGGGGGACAGGGCTACAATGAGCAGTTCTTC; j_call: TRBJ2-1; v_call: TRBV28; d_call: TRBD1; clone_size: few
cdr3_aa: CASSSPGTGTYNEQFF; cdr3_nt: TGTGCCAGCAGTTCGCCGGGGACGGGTACCTACAATGAGCAGTTCTTC; j_call: TRBJ2-1; v_call: TRBV12-3/TRBV12-4; d_call: -; clone_size: -
cdr3_aa: CASSFITSGIGAYEQYF; cdr3_nt: TGTGCCAGCAGTTTTATTACTAGCGGGATTGGTGCCTACGAGCAGTACTTC; j_call: TRBJ2-7; v_call: TRBV12-3/TRBV12-4; d_call: TRBD2; clone_size: few
cdr3_aa: CASAVAGGVGNEQFF; cdr3_nt: TGCGCCAGCGCGGTAGCGGGAGGAGTAGGCAATGAGCAGTTCTTC; j_call: TRBJ2-1; v_call: TRBV4-1; d_call: TRBD2; clone_size: -
cdr3_aa: CAIRDNIDTEAFF; cdr3_nt: TGTGCCATCAGGGACAACATAGACACTGAAGCTTTCTTT; j_call: TRBJ1-1; v_call: TRBV10-3; d_call: -; clone_size: few
cdr3_aa: CASSPSGLAGVEQYF; cdr3_nt: TGTGCCAGCTCACCCTCGGGACTAGCGGGAGTCGAGCAGTACTTC; j_call: TRBJ2-7; v_call: TRBV18; d_call: TRBD2; clone_size: -
cdr3_aa: CASSLTGKDSPLHF; cdr3_nt: TGTGCCAGCAGCTTAACAGGGAAGGATTCACCCCTCCACTTT; j_call: TRBJ1-6; v_call: TRBV7-3; d_call: -; clone_size: -
cdr3_aa: CATSDRRASGANVLTF; cdr3_nt: TGTGCCACCAGTGACCGACGGGCCTCTGGGGCCAACGTCCTGACTTTC; j_call: TRBJ2-6; v_call: TRBV24-1; d_call: -; clone_size: few
cdr3_aa: CASSPYSTSYNEQFF; cdr3_nt: TGTGCCAGCAGCCCGTACAGTACCTCCTACAATGAGCAGTTCTTC; j_call: TRBJ2-1; v_call: TRBV7-7; d_call: -; clone_size: few
cdr3_aa: CASSRRTGGYTF; cdr3_nt: TGTGCCAGCAGTCGTCGGACAGGAGGCTACACCTTC; j_call: TRBJ1-2; v_call: TRBV12-3/TRBV12-4; d_call: TRBD1; clone_size: -
cdr3_aa: CASSGRLAGVDEQFF; cdr3_nt: TGTGCCAGCAGCGGTCGACTAGCGGGAGTGGATGAGCAGTTCTTC; j_call: TRBJ2-1; v_call: TRBV11-2; d_call: TRBD2; clone_size: many
cdr3_aa: CASRPDGGGTEAFF; cdr3_nt: TGTGCCAGCAGACCCGACGGGGGAGGTACTGAAGCTTTCTTT; j_call: TRBJ1-1; v_call: TRBV12-3/TRBV12-4; d_call: -; clone_size: -
cdr3_aa: CASSLGGLGQYF; cdr3_nt: TGCGCCAGCAGCTTGGGGGGCCTCGGGCAGTACTTC; j_call: TRBJ2-7; v_call: TRBV5-1; d_call: -; clone_size: -